This T cell receptor (beta chain) was identified during a study of chemoradiotherapy in HPV16-positive cancers. This table comes from immunoSEQ multiplex PCR, and its TCRdb copy is limited to in-frame clones, with some not included. This table has tens of thousands of clones, around three quarters appearing once. The germline gives CDR1 SQVTM, CDR2 ANQGSEA. V was clipped by 3 bases and J by 3 bases, with 17 bases between them. CDR3 length equals 15 residues. This rearrangement joins TRBV29-1 to TRBJ1-2, with unresolved D. The TCR sequence derives from a human donor with HPV-associated anogenital cancer. This sample comprised blood, obtained from a patient who underwent chemoradiotherapy. The CDR3 here is CSVDRSATYDYGYTF. Written as DNA, the CDR3 is TGCAGCGTTGATAGGTCAGCCACTTACGACTATGGCTACACCTTC.